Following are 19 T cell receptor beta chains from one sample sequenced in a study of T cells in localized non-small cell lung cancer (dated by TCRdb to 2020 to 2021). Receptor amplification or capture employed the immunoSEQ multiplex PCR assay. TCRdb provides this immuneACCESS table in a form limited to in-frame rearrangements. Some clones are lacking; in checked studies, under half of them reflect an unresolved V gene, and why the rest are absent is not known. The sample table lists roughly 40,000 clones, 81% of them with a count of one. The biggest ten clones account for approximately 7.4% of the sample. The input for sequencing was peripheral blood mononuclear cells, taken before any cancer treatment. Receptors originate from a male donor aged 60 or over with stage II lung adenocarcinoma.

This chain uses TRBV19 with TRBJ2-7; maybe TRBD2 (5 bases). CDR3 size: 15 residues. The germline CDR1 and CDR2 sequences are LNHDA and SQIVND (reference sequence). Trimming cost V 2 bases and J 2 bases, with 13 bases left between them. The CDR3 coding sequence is TGTGCCAGTAGTATACGGCGATCGGGGACCTACGAGCAGTACTTC. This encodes CASSIRRSGTYEQYF. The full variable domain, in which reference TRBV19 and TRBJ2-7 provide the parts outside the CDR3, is DGGITQSPKYLFRKEGQNVTLSCEQNLNHDAMYWYRQDPGQGLRLIYYSQIVNDFQKGDIAEGYSVSREKKESFPLTVTSAQKNPTAFYLCASSIRRSGTYEQYFGPGTRLTVT.

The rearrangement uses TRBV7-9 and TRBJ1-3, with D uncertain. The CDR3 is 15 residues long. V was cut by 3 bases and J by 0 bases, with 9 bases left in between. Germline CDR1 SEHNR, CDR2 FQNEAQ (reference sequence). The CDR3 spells CASSLAGISGNTIYF. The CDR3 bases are TGTGCCAGCAGCTTGGCCGGGATCTCTGGAAACACCATATATTTT.

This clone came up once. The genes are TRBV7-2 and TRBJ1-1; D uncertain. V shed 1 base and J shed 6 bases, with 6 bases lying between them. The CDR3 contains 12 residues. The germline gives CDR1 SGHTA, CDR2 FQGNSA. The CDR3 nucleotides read TGTGCCAGCAGCTTAGGCGTAGCTGAAGCTTTCTTT. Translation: CASSLGVAEAFF.

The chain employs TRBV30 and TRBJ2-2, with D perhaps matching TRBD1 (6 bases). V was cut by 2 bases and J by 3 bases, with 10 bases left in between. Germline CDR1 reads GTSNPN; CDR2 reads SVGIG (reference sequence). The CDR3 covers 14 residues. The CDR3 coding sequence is TGTGCCTGGAGTCGGGGACAATACACCGGGGAGCTGTTTTTT. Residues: CAWSRGQYTGELFF.

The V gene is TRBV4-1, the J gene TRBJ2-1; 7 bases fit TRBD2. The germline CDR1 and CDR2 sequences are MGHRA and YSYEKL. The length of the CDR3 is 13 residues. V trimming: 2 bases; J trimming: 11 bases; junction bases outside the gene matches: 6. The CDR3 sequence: CASSQLSAGKQFF. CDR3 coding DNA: TGCGCCAGCAGCCAACTATCAGCGGGAAAGCAGTTCTTC.

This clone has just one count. The CDR3 DNA is TGTGCCAGCAGCTTCCCGACAGAACCCGAGCAGTACTTC. Protein: CASSFPTEPEQYF. The chain joins TRBV11-1 to TRBJ2-7, with D possibly being TRBD1 (5 bases). Germline CDR1 is SGHAT and CDR2 is FQDESV (reference sequence). The CDR3 totals 13 residues. The V and J ends lost 3 bases and 6 bases respectively, with 12 bases between them.

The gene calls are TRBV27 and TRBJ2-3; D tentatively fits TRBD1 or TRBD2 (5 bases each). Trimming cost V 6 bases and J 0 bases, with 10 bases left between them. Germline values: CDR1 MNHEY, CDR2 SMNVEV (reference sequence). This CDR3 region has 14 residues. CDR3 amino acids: CASSLGDSTDTQYF. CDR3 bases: TGTGCCAGCAGCTTGGGGGACAGCACAGATACGCAGTATTTT.

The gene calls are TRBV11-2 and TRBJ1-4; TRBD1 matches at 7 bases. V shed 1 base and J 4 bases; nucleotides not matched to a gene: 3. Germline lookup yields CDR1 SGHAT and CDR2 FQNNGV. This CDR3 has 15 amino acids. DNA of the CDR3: TGTGCCAGCAGCTTAGTGGCAGGGGGTAATGAAAAACTGTTTTTT. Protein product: CASSLVAGGNEKLFF.

CDR3 nucleotides: TGTGCCAGCAGCTTAGTGCGGTGGGTAGTCGGCGATGAGCAGTTCTTC. Translating it yields CASSLVRWVVGDEQFF. The chain has TRBV7-2 and TRBJ2-1; D uncertain. V lost 1 base and J 8 bases, leaving 18 bases between the germline ends. The CDR3 is 16 residues long. CDR1 is SGHTA and CDR2 is FQGNSA in the germline V gene.

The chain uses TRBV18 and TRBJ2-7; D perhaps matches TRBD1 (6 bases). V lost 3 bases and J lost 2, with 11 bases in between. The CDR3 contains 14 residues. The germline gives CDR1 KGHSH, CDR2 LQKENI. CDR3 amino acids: CASSPSTGTYEQYF. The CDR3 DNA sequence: TGTGCCAGCTCACCGTCTACAGGGACCTACGAGCAGTACTTC.

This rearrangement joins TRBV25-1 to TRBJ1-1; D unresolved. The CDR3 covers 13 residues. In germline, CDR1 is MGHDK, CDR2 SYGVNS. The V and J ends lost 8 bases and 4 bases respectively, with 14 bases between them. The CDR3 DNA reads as TGTGCCAGCTCCCGTAGTCGGGGCACTGAAGCTTTCTTT. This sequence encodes CASSRSRGTEAFF.

The CDR3, as DNA: TGTGCCAGCAGCTTAGGGGGACCGATTGATGGAAACACCATATATTTT. This gives the protein CASSLGGPIDGNTIYF. The rearrangement links TRBV25-1 to TRBJ1-3; D is perhaps TRBD1 (6 bases). V was cut by 6 bases and J by 3 bases, with 18 bases left in between. The CDR3 spans 16 residues. The germline CDR1 and CDR2 sequences are MGHDK and SYGVNS.

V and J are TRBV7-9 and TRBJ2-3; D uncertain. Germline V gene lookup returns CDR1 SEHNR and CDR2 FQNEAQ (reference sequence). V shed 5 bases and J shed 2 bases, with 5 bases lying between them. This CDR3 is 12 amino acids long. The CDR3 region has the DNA TGTGCCAGCAGCGACATCACAGATACGCAGTATTTT. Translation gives CASSDITDTQYF.

As DNA, the CDR3 is TGTGCCAGCAGTGACGTGACAGCTAACACTGAAGCTTTCTTT. Protein: CASSDVTANTEAFF. The genes are TRBV25-1 and TRBJ1-1; weak D call: TRBD1 (5 bases). The CDR3 sequence is 14 residues long. Germline assignment: CDR1 MGHDK and CDR2 SYGVNS. With 3 bases removed from V and 2 bases from J, the gap between germline ends came to 10 bases.

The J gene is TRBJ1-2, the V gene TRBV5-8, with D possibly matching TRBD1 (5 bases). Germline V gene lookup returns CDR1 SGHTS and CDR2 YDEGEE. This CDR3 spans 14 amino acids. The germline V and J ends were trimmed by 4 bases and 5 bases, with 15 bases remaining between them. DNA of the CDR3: TGTGCCAGCAGCCCCCTGGGGGTTTTGTATGGCTACACCTTC. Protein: CASSPLGVLYGYTF.

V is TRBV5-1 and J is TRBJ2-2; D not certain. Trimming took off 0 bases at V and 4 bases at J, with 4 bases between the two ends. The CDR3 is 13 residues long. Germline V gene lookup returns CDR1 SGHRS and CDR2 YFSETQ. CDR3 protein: CASSLVGTGELFF. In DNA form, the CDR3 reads TGCGCCAGCAGCTTGGTGGGCACCGGGGAGCTGTTTTTT.

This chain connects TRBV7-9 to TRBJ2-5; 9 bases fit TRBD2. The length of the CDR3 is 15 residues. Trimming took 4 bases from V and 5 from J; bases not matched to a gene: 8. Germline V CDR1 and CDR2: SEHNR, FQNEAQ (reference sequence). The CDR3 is CASSSTGTSRETQYF. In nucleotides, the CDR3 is TGTGCCAGCAGCTCTACCGGGACTAGCAGGGAGACCCAGTACTTC.

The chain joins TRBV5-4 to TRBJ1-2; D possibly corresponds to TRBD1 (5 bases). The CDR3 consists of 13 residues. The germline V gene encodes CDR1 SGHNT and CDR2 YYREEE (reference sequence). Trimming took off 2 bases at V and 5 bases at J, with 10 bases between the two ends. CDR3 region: CASSLRGSYGYTF. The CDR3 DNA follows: TGTGCCAGCAGCTTAAGGGGCTCATATGGCTACACCTTC.

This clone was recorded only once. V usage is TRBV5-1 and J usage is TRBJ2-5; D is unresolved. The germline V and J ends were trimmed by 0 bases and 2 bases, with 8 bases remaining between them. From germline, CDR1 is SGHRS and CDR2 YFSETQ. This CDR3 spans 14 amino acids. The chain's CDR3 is CASSLAQSQETQYF. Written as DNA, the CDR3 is TGCGCCAGCAGCTTGGCACAGTCGCAAGAGACCCAGTACTTC.